The clone carrying this T cell receptor (beta chain) was observed at least ten times. Its antigen remains unknown. This sample is part of a study of T cell repertoires in cytomegalovirus infection. Study-level background: It can be stated that public TCR beta signatures indicated CMV infection as well as a matching HLA type. General study points: Clonotypes of TCR beta that were HLA-C-restricted and CMV-specific dominated the ex vivo response. Cumulative public TCR beta family frequency identified carriers of CMV plus the relevant HLA.

V lost 5 bases to trimming and J lost 1 base, with 11 bases between them. Germline V gene sequence: CDR1 DFQATT, CDR2 SNEGSKA (reference sequence). There are 13 residues in the CDR3. MiXCR was run by TCRdb on the reads, yielding one entry per CDR3 protein. This table holds just under 300,000 distinct CDR3 sequences, around 10% found once. Sequenced sample: PBMCs. The TCR comes from a human donor in good health (CMV status not recorded). Some clones in this sample may be carry-over from other donors' samples. The chain recombines TRBV20-1 with TRBJ2-5; D not certain. The CDR3 spells CSASVGLQETQYF. CDR3 DNA: TGCAGTGCTTCTGTGGGCCTCCAAGAGACCCAGTACTTC.